A selection of T cell receptor beta chains follows, all from one sample in a study of technical replicates of blood from several donors. Sequencing was performed with immunoSEQ multiplex PCR; in TCRdb, only in-frame clones are kept and a portion is missing. The sample consists of tens of thousands of clones, 91% of them appearing once. The sample taken for sequencing was T cells isolated from PBMCs. The receptors come from a human donor in good health. Some clones in this sample may be carry-over from other donors' samples. Each CDR3 is given with its conserved first and last residue. Each record gives: D gene, clone size, V gene, J gene, CDR3 protein, CDR3 DNA. D genes are given only for firm matches. A clone size is listed for some rows: how often the clone was seen (once, few, many), or a class if it is expanded.

D: TRBD1
size: -
V: TRBV2
J: TRBJ1-5
CDR3: CASEDRRRDQPQHF
DNA: TGTGCCAGCGAGGACAGGAGACGTGATCAGCCCCAGCATTTT

D: TRBD1
size: once
V: TRBV19
J: TRBJ1-1
CDR3: CASRKPGQGDTEAFF
DNA: TGTGCCAGTCGTAAGCCGGGACAGGGGGACACTGAAGCTTTCTTT

D: -
size: -
V: TRBV5-1
J: TRBJ2-3
CDR3: CASSPFQGHTDTQYF
DNA: TGCGCCAGCAGCCCTTTCCAGGGGCACACAGATACGCAGTATTTT

D: -
size: -
V: TRBV11-3
J: TRBJ2-5
CDR3: CASSLHSIETQYF
DNA: TGTGCCAGCAGCTTACACAGTATAGAGACCCAGTACTTC

D: TRBD2
size: -
V: TRBV4-2
J: TRBJ2-1
CDR3: CASSQEISISGNEGEQFF
DNA: TGTGCCAGCAGCCAAGAAATCTCGATTAGCGGGAATGAGGGGGAGCAGTTCTTC

D: TRBD2
size: -
V: TRBV5-6
J: TRBJ2-5
CDR3: CASSLKLAGAETQYF
DNA: TGTGCCAGCAGCTTGAAACTAGCGGGAGCTGAGACCCAGTACTTC

D: TRBD1
size: few
V: TRBV7-3
J: TRBJ1-1
CDR3: CASSLTGDVNTEAFF
DNA: TGTGCCAGCAGCCTCACAGGGGACGTGAACACTGAAGCTTTCTTT

D: TRBD1
size: once
V: TRBV18
J: TRBJ2-3
CDR3: CASSPVRGQSTDTQYF
DNA: TGTGCCAGCTCACCGGTCCGGGGACAGAGCACAGATACGCAGTATTTT

D: TRBD1
size: -
V: TRBV7-9
J: TRBJ1-5
CDR3: CASSLSGGGYGQPQHF
DNA: TGTGCCAGCAGCTTATCAGGGGGCGGTTACGGTCAGCCCCAGCATTTT

D: TRBD1
size: -
V: TRBV7-2
J: TRBJ1-1
CDR3: CASSTLQGRSEAFF
DNA: TGTGCCAGCAGCACCTTACAGGGGAGGAGTGAAGCTTTCTTT

D: -
size: once
V: TRBV6-5
J: TRBJ1-3
CDR3: CASSYSNGRDREYF
DNA: TGTGCCAGCAGTTACTCGAATGGAAGGGACCGGGAGTATTTT

D: -
size: -
V: TRBV5-8
J: TRBJ2-2
CDR3: CASSLTPNTGELFF
DNA: TGTGCCAGCAGCTTAACACCGAACACCGGGGAGCTGTTTTTT

D: -
size: -
V: TRBV10-2
J: TRBJ1-5
CDR3: CASRQGRGQPQHF
DNA: TGCGCCAGCAGGCAAGGGAGGGGCCAGCCCCAGCATTTT

D: TRBD2
size: -
V: TRBV15
J: TRBJ2-7
CDR3: CATSREGFGRDSYEQYF
DNA: TGTGCCACCAGCAGAGAGGGTTTTGGGAGGGACTCCTACGAGCAGTACTTC

D: -
size: -
V: TRBV5-1
J: TRBJ2-7
CDR3: CASSLLGEVNYEQYF
DNA: TGCGCCAGCAGCTTGTTGGGGGAGGTAAATTACGAGCAGTACTTC

D: -
size: -
V: TRBV28
J: TRBJ2-7
CDR3: CASSFAGASYEQYF
DNA: TGTGCCAGCAGTTTTGCGGGGGCATCCTACGAGCAGTACTTC

D: TRBD1
size: once
V: TRBV18
J: TRBJ2-3
CDR3: CASSPWDRPDTQYF
DNA: TGTGCCAGCTCACCATGGGACAGACCTGATACGCAGTATTTT

D: TRBD1
size: -
V: TRBV6-4
J: TRBJ1-2
CDR3: CASSDSDRGPYGYTF
DNA: TGTGCCAGCAGTGACTCGGACAGGGGACCCTATGGCTACACCTTC

D: -
size: -
V: TRBV30
J: TRBJ2-7
CDR3: CAWSVQGYEQYF
DNA: TGTGCCTGGAGTGTACAGGGCTACGAGCAGTACTTC

D: -
size: -
V: TRBV5-1
J: TRBJ1-4
CDR3: CASSLGKQGWEEKLFF
DNA: TGCGCCAGCAGCTTGGGGAAACAGGGCTGGGAAGAAAAACTGTTTTTT

D: TRBD1
size: -
V: TRBV5-1
J: TRBJ2-2
CDR3: CASSSGTGVWELFF
DNA: TGCGCCAGCAGCTCCGGGACAGGAGTCTGGGAGCTGTTTTTT

D: -
size: -
V: TRBV4-1
J: TRBJ2-3
CDR3: CASSQDRSFTDTQYF
DNA: TGCGCCAGCAGCCAAGATCGGAGTTTCACAGATACGCAGTATTTT

D: -
size: -
V: TRBV20-1
J: TRBJ2-1
CDR3: CSARAYNEQFF
DNA: TGCAGTGCAAGAGCGTACAATGAGCAGTTCTTC

D: TRBD1
size: -
V: TRBV6-8
J: TRBJ2-1
CDR3: CASRTQGENYNEQFF
DNA: TGTGCCAGCAGGACGCAGGGGGAGAACTACAATGAGCAGTTCTTC

D: -
size: -
V: TRBV9
J: TRBJ1-3
CDR3: CASSVGPGNTIYF
DNA: TGTGCCAGCAGCGTCGGTCCTGGAAACACCATATATTTT

D: -
size: -
V: TRBV15
J: TRBJ2-1
CDR3: CATSRVEDEQFF
DNA: TGTGCCACCAGCAGAGTAGAAGATGAGCAGTTCTTC

D: TRBD2
size: -
V: TRBV30
J: TRBJ2-7
CDR3: CAWSPGTSGGAVYEQYF
DNA: TGTGCCTGGAGTCCGGGGACTAGCGGGGGGGCCGTATACGAGCAGTACTTC

D: TRBD2
size: -
V: TRBV2
J: TRBJ2-3
CDR3: CASSEGLPREWNTQYF
DNA: TGTGCCAGCAGTGAGGGACTACCCCGGGAGTGGAATACGCAGTATTTT

D: -
size: -
V: TRBV19
J: TRBJ1-1
CDR3: CASSMGGTEAFF
DNA: TGTGCCAGTAGTATGGGAGGGACTGAAGCTTTCTTT

D: -
size: -
V: TRBV27
J: TRBJ1-1
CDR3: CASSGGPGNTEAFF
DNA: TGTGCCAGCAGTGGAGGACCGGGGAACACTGAAGCTTTCTTT

D: -
size: once
V: TRBV19
J: TRBJ2-3
CDR3: CASRPGPDTDTQYF
DNA: TGTGCCAGTAGGCCAGGTCCGGACACAGATACGCAGTATTTT

D: -
size: -
V: TRBV30
J: TRBJ2-7
CDR3: CAWSTGDYEQYF
DNA: TGTGCCTGGTCAACGGGGGACTACGAGCAGTACTTC

D: -
size: -
V: TRBV21-1
J: TRBJ2-3
CDR3: CASTEGRSTGSLYADTQYF
DNA: TGTGCCAGCACCGAAGGGAGATCGACAGGGAGCCTGTATGCAGATACGCAGTATTTT

D: -
size: -
V: TRBV5-8
J: TRBJ1-1
CDR3: CASSLARGARMNTEAFF
DNA: TGTGCCAGCAGCTTGGCCAGGGGAGCCCGTATGAACACTGAAGCTTTCTTT

D: TRBD1
size: -
V: TRBV7-9
J: TRBJ1-6
CDR3: CASQGDYNSPLHF
DNA: TGTGCCAGCCAGGGGGACTATAATTCACCCCTCCACTTT

D: TRBD1
size: -
V: TRBV7-9
J: TRBJ2-7
CDR3: CASIRTGRTYEQYF
DNA: TGTGCCAGCATCAGGACAGGGCGGACCTACGAGCAGTACTTC

D: -
size: -
V: TRBV30
J: TRBJ2-1
CDR3: CAWSVWAKVEQFF
DNA: TGTGCCTGGAGTGTTTGGGCCAAGGTGGAGCAGTTCTTC

D: -
size: -
V: TRBV11-3
J: TRBJ2-5
CDR3: CASSFYRVGETQYF
DNA: TGTGCCAGCAGCTTTTACAGGGTTGGTGAGACCCAGTACTTC

D: TRBD1
size: -
V: TRBV9
J: TRBJ2-2
CDR3: CASSDPGQGNTGELFF
DNA: TGTGCCAGCAGCGATCCGGGACAGGGGAACACCGGGGAGCTGTTTTTT

D: TRBD2
size: -
V: TRBV29-1
J: TRBJ2-1
CDR3: CSVARGGSYNEQFF
DNA: TGCAGCGTTGCGCGGGGGGGATCCTACAATGAGCAGTTCTTC

D: -
size: -
V: TRBV6-1
J: TRBJ1-6
CDR3: CASTRVAYNSPLHF
DNA: TGTGCCAGCACGCGAGTAGCCTATAATTCACCCCTCCACTTT

D: -
size: -
V: TRBV5-1
J: TRBJ2-3
CDR3: CASSFKGPDTQYF
DNA: TGCGCCAGCAGCTTCAAGGGGCCAGATACGCAGTATTTT